The 20 T cell receptor beta chains listed next were all sequenced from one sample in a study of cytomegalovirus exposure and HLA in healthy donors. Amplification used 60 Vbeta primers and 13 Jbeta primers. Produced via immunoSEQ multiplex PCR; TCRdb's table is partial and in-frame only. Its listing shows some 72,000 clones. The sequencing sample was made of PBMCs. Receptor source: a boy younger than 18 in good health and CMV-seronegative.

The V call is TRBV19, the J call TRBJ1-2; 9 bases map to TRBD1. In germline, CDR1 is LNHDA, CDR2 SQIVND (reference sequence). The CDR3 has 13 residues. After removal of 6 bases from V and 4 bases from J, the junction contained 3 bases not matched to a gene. The CDR3, as DNA: TGTGCCAGTAGCACAGGGGGCGGCTATGGCTACACCTTC. It is translated as CASSTGGGYGYTF.

J is TRBJ1-5 and V is TRBV7-9; TRBD1 aligns across 7 bases. This CDR3 spans 15 amino acids. Germline V gene lookup returns CDR1 SEHNR and CDR2 FQNEAQ (reference sequence). V gave up 3 bases and J gave up 6 bases; unmatched junction bases: 8. The CDR3 sequence: CASSLGTGVGQPQHF. The CDR3 coding sequence is TGTGCCAGCAGCTTGGGAACAGGGGTTGGTCAGCCCCAGCATTTT. The whole variable domain, filled in from reference TRBV7-9 and TRBJ1-5, reads DTGVSQNPRHKITKRGQNVTFRCDPISEHNRLYWYRQTLGQGPEFLTYFQNEAQLEKSRLLSDRFSAERPKGSFSTLEIQRTEQGDSAMYLCASSLGTGVGQPQHFGDGTRLSIL.

The rearrangement uses TRBV29-1 and TRBJ1-1; TRBD1 aligns across 9 bases. Germline V lookup: CDR1 SQVTM, CDR2 ANQGSEA. Trimming at V came to 2 bases and at J to 7 bases, leaving 5 bases not matched to a gene. The length of the CDR3 is 13 residues. The CDR3 nucleotides read TGCAGCGTTGAATCGGGACAGGGAGTTGAAGCTTTCTTT. It codes for CSVESGQGVEAFF.

The chain employs TRBV4-1 and TRBJ1-3; perhaps TRBD1 as D (5 bases). V dropped 4 bases and J dropped 0 bases, with 16 bases sitting between them. CDR3 length: 17 residues. Germline lookup yields CDR1 MGHRA and CDR2 YSYEKL. In DNA form, the CDR3 reads TGCGCCAGCAGCCTAATTAGGACACCTGGCTCTGGAAACACCATATATTTT. Amino acids: CASSLIRTPGSGNTIYF.

The J gene is TRBJ1-1, the V gene TRBV5-6; tentatively, D is TRBD1 (5 bases). V lost 2 bases to trimming and J lost 4 bases, with 6 bases between them. Germline V lookup: CDR1 SGHDT, CDR2 YYEEEE. This CDR3 contains 12 residues. The CDR3 sequence: CASSFGGTEAFF. The CDR3 DNA reads as TGTGCCAGCAGCTTCGGGGGCACTGAAGCTTTCTTT.

This chain uses TRBV9 with TRBJ1-2; 7 nucleotides match TRBD1. CDR1 and CDR2 (germline): SGDLS, YYNGEE. The CDR3 has 14 residues. V lost 4 bases to trimming and J lost 3 bases; unmatched junction nucleotides: 6. CDR3 loop: CASSTTDRDYGYTF. CDR3 in DNA: TGTGCCAGCAGCACGACCGACAGGGACTATGGCTACACCTTC.

The rearrangement joins TRBV11-2 to TRBJ2-1; TRBD1 agrees at 7 bases. The length of the CDR3 is 18 residues. J lost 4 bases, V lost 5 bases, and 17 bases had no gene match. The germline gives CDR1 SGHAT, CDR2 FQNNGV. CDR3 residues: CASSPNRYNRGLYNEQFF. The CDR3 coding sequence is TGTGCCAGCAGCCCAAACAGATACAACAGGGGCCTTTACAATGAGCAGTTCTTC.

The chain combines TRBV7-8 with TRBJ1-3; no definite D call. Trimming pared 2 bases from V and 0 bases from J, leaving 17 bases between. Germline-derived CDR1 and CDR2 are SGHVS and FQNEAQ. The CDR3 covers 18 residues. As DNA, the CDR3 is TGTGCCAGCAGCTTAATAGAGGGCGCTACCGTCTCTGGAAACACCATATATTTT. This gives the protein CASSLIEGATVSGNTIYF.

The chain is built from TRBV5-6 and TRBJ1-1; weak D call: TRBD1 (5 bases). This CDR3 region has 13 residues. From germline, CDR1 is SGHDT and CDR2 YYEEEE. Trimming stripped 4 bases from V and 11 bases from J, with 18 bases between. The DNA of the CDR3 is TGTGCCAGCAGCCAAGGACAAAGGGAATTCGCTTTCTTT. Amino acids: CASSQGQREFAFF.

The chain employs TRBV19 and TRBJ2-7, with 11 bases lining up with TRBD2. J was trimmed by 2 bases and V by 2 bases; bases with no gene match: 5. The CDR3 runs 16 residues. CDR1 and CDR2 from the germline V gene are LNHDA and SQIVND (reference sequence). The CDR3 DNA sequence: TGTGCCAGTAGTATAAATACGGGACTAGCGGCCTACGAGCAGTACTTC. Protein product: CASSINTGLAAYEQYF.

The V gene is TRBV29-1, the J gene TRBJ2-2; 8 nucleotides align to TRBD1. Germline V gene data show CDR1 as SQVTM and CDR2 as ANQGSEA. Trimming removed 7 bases from V and 5 bases from J; junction bases left unmatched: 6. The CDR3 is 13 amino acids. CDR3 in amino acids: CSADRGQTGELFF. The DNA of the CDR3 is TGCAGCGCCGACAGGGGCCAGACCGGGGAGCTGTTTTTT.

This rearrangement joins TRBV7-8 to TRBJ1-3; D unclear. This CDR3 comprises 15 residues. Germline loops: CDR1 SGHVS, CDR2 FQNEAQ. The ends were cut back, 2 bases at V and 0 bases at J, with 8 bases in the middle. CDR3 loop: CASSLSVYSGNTIYF. CDR3 in DNA: TGTGCCAGCAGCTTAAGCGTCTACTCTGGAAACACCATATATTTT.

The chain links TRBV6-5 to TRBJ1-1; unclear D gene. CDR3 length: 15 amino acids. Per germline, CDR1 MNHEY and CDR2 SVGAGI. The ends were cut back, 0 bases at V and 1 base at J, with 9 bases in the middle. CDR3 DNA sequence: TGTGCCAGCAGTTACTCGTGGGAGGGGAACACTGAAGCTTTCTTT. It encodes CASSYSWEGNTEAFF.

Concerning this clone itself: Sequence at one end of the junction differs from germline and may be a read error. This rearrangement joins TRBV7-8 to TRBJ2-1; no clear D gene. Looked up from germline, CDR1 is SGHVS and CDR2 is FQNEAQ. The CDR3 length is 13 residues. The CDR3 sequence: CASSPHGHPLKIF. DNA for the CDR3: TGTGCCAGCAGCCCCCATGGGCACCCGTTAAAGATCTTC.

The chain links TRBV18 to TRBJ1-5; D unclear. V dropped 5 bases and J dropped 4 bases, with 6 bases sitting between them. This CDR3 has 12 residues. Per the germline V gene, CDR1 is KGHSH and CDR2 is LQKENI. The CDR3 bases are TGTGCCAGCTCAGGGCCAAATCAGCCCCAGCATTTT. Protein sequence: CASSGPNQPQHF.

The chain joins TRBV6-1 to TRBJ1-5, with D tentatively TRBD1 (6 bases). This CDR3 region has 18 residues. Trimming took 1 base from V and 1 from J, leaving 17 bases between them. CDR1 is MNHNS, CDR2 SASEGT, per germline. The CDR3: CASSEEGVRGASNQPQHF. CDR3 nucleotides: TGTGCCAGCAGTGAAGAGGGGGTTAGAGGGGCGAGCAATCAGCCCCAGCATTTT.

V is TRBV7-3 and J is TRBJ1-1; D remains unclear. V was pared by 2 bases and J by 1 base, with 17 bases between. The CDR3 loop spans 17 amino acids. Germline CDR1 reads SGHTA; CDR2 reads FQGTGA. The CDR3: CASSLFGLGSSNTEAFF. The CDR3 bases are TGTGCCAGCAGCTTATTCGGTTTGGGCAGTTCGAACACTGAAGCTTTCTTT.

This chain uses TRBV5-1 with TRBJ2-3, with TRBD2 identical over 10 bases. There are 17 residues in the CDR3. Germline V gives CDR1 SGHRS, CDR2 YFSETQ. The J segment lost 0 bases and the V segment lost 4 bases, leaving 8 bases of the junction unmatched. The CDR3, as DNA: TGCGCCAGCAGCGTCCTAGCGGGGGTGACTAGCACAGATACGCAGTATTTT. Its protein product is CASSVLAGVTSTDTQYF.

The rearrangement joins TRBV13 to TRBJ2-3; TRBD1 might be the D (6 bases). Germline CDR1 and CDR2: PRHDT and FYEKMQ (reference sequence). This CDR3 has 16 residues. Trimming cost V 1 base and J 1 base, with 12 bases left between them. CDR3 DNA sequence: TGTGCCAGCAGCTTAGTCACAGGGCCGGGCACAGATACGCAGTATTTT. Residues: CASSLVTGPGTDTQYF.

This rearrangement joins TRBV7-9 to TRBJ2-7; 12 positions agree with TRBD2. Germline V gene data show CDR1 as SEHNR and CDR2 as FQNEAQ (reference sequence). Unmatched junction bases numbered 6, after V lost 5 bases and J lost 7 bases. The CDR3 has 14 amino acids. The CDR3 bases are TGTGCCAGCAGCCCCGGACTAGCGGGGACGGAGCAGTACTTC. Residues: CASSPGLAGTEQYF.